Included here is one TCR beta chain sequence, with context. Time point reported: sample taken at primary tumor resection. The input material, whole RNA from tumor, nontumor lung or frozen PBMC, was sequenced unsorted. This record belongs to a study of spatial heterogeneity in lung cancer. Study-wide context: On average, each unique TCR and UMI combination appeared more than ten times in raw reads.

Each CDR3 protein is one row after TCRdb ran MiXCR on the 5' RACE reads. Of around 12,000 distinct CDR3 sequences in the sample, 13% to 15% were seen once. Germline values: CDR1 WSHSY, CDR2 SAAADI. Trimming removed 7 bases from V and 0 bases from J; junction bases left unmatched: 3. CDR3 length: 14 amino acids. The source is a male donor with early-stage non-small cell lung cancer. The material was PBMCs, obtained at surgery. The J gene is TRBJ2-7, the V gene TRBV10-2, with 10 bases lining up with TRBD2. DNA for the CDR3: TGCGCCAGCACCGGACTAGCGGCCTCCTACGAGCAGTACTTC. Encoded protein: CASTGLAASYEQYF.